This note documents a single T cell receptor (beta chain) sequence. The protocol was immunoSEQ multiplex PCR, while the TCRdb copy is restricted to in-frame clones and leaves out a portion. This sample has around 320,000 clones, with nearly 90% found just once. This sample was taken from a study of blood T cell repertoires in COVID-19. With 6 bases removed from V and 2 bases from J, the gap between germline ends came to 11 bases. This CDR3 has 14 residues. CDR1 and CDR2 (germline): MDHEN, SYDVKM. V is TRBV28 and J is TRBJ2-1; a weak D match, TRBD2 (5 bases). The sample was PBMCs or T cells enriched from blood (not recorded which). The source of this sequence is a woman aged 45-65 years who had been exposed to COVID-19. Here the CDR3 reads CASSDGLPYNEQFF. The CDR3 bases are TGTGCCAGCAGCGATGGACTTCCCTACAATGAGCAGTTCTTC.